These T cell receptor beta chains were read from a single sample in a study of blood T cell repertoires in COVID-19. This table comes from immunoSEQ multiplex PCR, and its TCRdb copy is limited to in-frame clones, with some not included. Of roughly 120,000 clones detected, around 85% appear once; the ten largest clones hold roughly an eighth. Sequencing used peripheral blood. Source of these receptors: a human donor in a cohort sampled during active COVID-19. CDR3s include the opening cysteine and the closing phenylalanine or tryptophan. The D gene is left open where the match is weak. Expanded clones get a size class; other rows say once, few or many, or leave the size out.

length	size	V	D	J	DNA	CDR3
18	.	TRBV7-2	TRBD2	TRBJ2-6	TGTGCCAGCAGCCCACAAGCGGGGGCTCACTCTGGGGCCAACGTCCTGACTTTC	CASSPQAGAHSGANVLTF
15	.	TRBV13	.	TRBJ2-3	TGTGCCAGCAGCTTAGCGGGGGGCTCCACAGATACGCAGTATTTT	CASSLAGGSTDTQYF
16	.	TRBV9	.	TRBJ2-1	TGTGCCAGCAGCGGAACCAGGGGACGTACCTACAATGAGCAGTTCTTC	CASSGTRGRTYNEQFF
14	.	TRBV1	.	TRBJ2-3	TGCACCAGCAGCGGTTCTCTAGCGACAGATACGCAGTATTTT	CTSSGSLATDTQYF
14	.	TRBV15	.	TRBJ1-2	TGTGCCACCAGCAGAGATGCGGGGTTGAATGGCTACACCTTC	CATSRDAGLNGYTF
16	once	TRBV30	TRBD2	TRBJ2-3	TGTGCCTGGAGTACGGGGGGGGCATTTCCCACAGATACGCAGTATTTT	CAWSTGGAFPTDTQYF
18	few	TRBV4-1	TRBD2	TRBJ2-7	TGCGCCAGCAGCCTCAGGACTAGCGGGGGCCGACAAACCTACGAGCAGTACTTC	CASSLRTSGGRQTYEQYF
12	.	TRBV10-3	TRBD1	TRBJ2-7	TGTGCCATCAGTGGACAGGGTTACGAGCAGTACTTC	CAISGQGYEQYF
14	.	TRBV21-1	.	TRBJ1-5	TGTGCCAGCGCTACGACTCATAGCAATCAGCCCCAGCATTTT	CASATTHSNQPQHF
18	.	TRBV5-4	.	TRBJ2-1	TGTGCCAGCAGCCCATCCCCAACTAGCACCCCCCGACGGGATGAGCAGTTCTTC	CASSPSPTSTPRRDEQFF
15	.	TRBV10-3	TRBD1	TRBJ2-1	TGTGCCATCAGGAATCCGGGACAGGGGGCGAATGAGCAGTTCTTC	CAIRNPGQGANEQFF
16	.	TRBV13	TRBD1	TRBJ1-3	TGTGCCAGCAGCGCGCTACAGGGGGCAGCTGGAAACACCATATATTTT	CASSALQGAAGNTIYF
16	.	TRBV19	TRBD2	TRBJ2-1	TGTGCCAGTAGTACGCCTAGCGGGGGGTTTGACAATGAGCAGTTCTTC	CASSTPSGGFDNEQFF
13	.	TRBV24-1	.	TRBJ1-2	TGTGCCACCAGTAGGGAGACTAACTATGGCTACACCTTC	CATSRETNYGYTF
13	.	TRBV10-2	TRBD1	TRBJ2-7	TGCGCCAGCAACCGAGACAGGGCCGGCGAGCAGTACTTC	CASNRDRAGEQYF
14	.	TRBV2	.	TRBJ2-3	TGTGCCAGCAGTGAACTGCGCCGGGGTGATACGCAGTATTTT	CASSELRRGDTQYF
14	.	TRBV18	.	TRBJ2-1	TGTGCCAGCTCGTGGGAGGTCGCCTACAATGAGCAGTTCTTC	CASSWEVAYNEQFF
15	.	TRBV9	.	TRBJ2-1	TGTGCCAGCAGCGATAGCGCCATCTCCTACAATGAGCAGTTCTTC	CASSDSAISYNEQFF
17	.	TRBV18	TRBD1	TRBJ1-3	TGTGCCAGCTCACCAATCATGGGACAGGAGTATGGAAACACCATATATTTT	CASSPIMGQEYGNTIYF
18	few	TRBV27	.	TRBJ1-1	TGTGCCAGCAGTTTGGGCCCGGGAGCAATTCCGTCCTTTCGATACGCTTTCTTT	CASSLGPGAIPSFRYAFF
15	.	TRBV6-5	.	TRBJ1-3	TGTGCCAGCGCGGCAGGGCGATTCTCTGGAAACACCATATATTTT	CASAAGRFSGNTIYF
13	.	TRBV29-1	TRBD1	TRBJ2-7	TGCAGCGTTGGAGGAGGGGGACAGGGGAGACAGTACTTC	CSVGGGGQGRQYF
13	once	TRBV12-3/TRBV12-4	.	TRBJ2-2	TGTGCCAGCAGTTTATTCCGGTCCGGGGAGCTGTTTTTT	CASSLFRSGELFF
16	.	TRBV19	.	TRBJ2-3	TGTGCCAGTAGTATAGGGGAAGGGGTTGGCACAGATACGCAGTATTTT	CASSIGEGVGTDTQYF
16	.	TRBV6-2/TRBV6-3	TRBD2	TRBJ2-7	TGTGCCAGCAGCGTCGGCTCCGGGACTAGCATCTACGAGCAGTACTTC	CASSVGSGTSIYEQYF
16	.	TRBV6-2/TRBV6-3	.	TRBJ1-4	TGTGCCAGCAGTTACTCGGACAGCGTTGGTGTTGAAAAACTGTTTTTT	CASSYSDSVGVEKLFF
14	.	TRBV30	.	TRBJ2-1	TGTGCCTGGAGTCATGGGGCTGTAGAGGATGAGCAGTTCTTC	CAWSHGAVEDEQFF
14	.	TRBV25-1	TRBD2	TRBJ2-7	TGTGCCAGCAGCGCCCGGGGGGGGTCGGGGGAGCAGTACTTC	CASSARGGSGEQYF
14	.	TRBV7-2	.	TRBJ1-3	TGTGCCAGCAGCCCTAAACTCTCTGGAAACACCATATATTTT	CASSPKLSGNTIYF
13	.	TRBV6-2/TRBV6-3	TRBD1	TRBJ2-1	TGTGCCAGCAGTCAAGGGAGGGGGACAGGGGGGTTCTTC	CASSQGRGTGGFF
14	.	TRBV11-2	.	TRBJ2-3	TGTGCCAGCAGCTTAACGGACAAAGCTGTTACGCAGTATTTT	CASSLTDKAVTQYF
16	.	TRBV18	.	TRBJ2-6	TGTGCCAGCTCACTCACGGGGGTTTCTGGGGCCAACGTCCTGACTTTC	CASSLTGVSGANVLTF
13	.	TRBV5-1	.	TRBJ2-7	TGCGCCAGCAGCCAAGGACAGTCCTACGAGCAGTACTTC	CASSQGQSYEQYF
13	.	TRBV6-5	TRBD1	TRBJ2-7	TGTGCCAGCAGTTATATCGGGACAGCAGAGCAGTACTTC	CASSYIGTAEQYF
13	.	TRBV10-3	.	TRBJ2-1	TGTGCCATCAGTGAAAAGCGAAACAATGAGCAGTTCTTC	CAISEKRNNEQFF
12	.	TRBV5-5	.	TRBJ1-3	TGTGCCAGCAGCTCCCTCGATACCCAGGGATATTTT	CASSSLDTQGYF